Described below is a single T cell receptor beta chain sequence and its context. The data were obtained in a study of blood T cells in healthy people across ages. PCR was performed a second time for roughly 7 to 12 cycles using a sample-barcoded 5' primer and a J-beta primer mix. TCRdb re-called the 5' RACE reads with MiXCR, one entry per CDR3 protein. This sample has roughly 700,000 distinct CDR3 sequences, with about 52% found just once. CDR1 and CDR2 from the germline V gene are SGHTA and FQGTGA. This CDR3 contains 13 residues. V lost 8 bases, J lost 2 bases, and 13 bases lay in between. The chain uses TRBV7-3 and TRBJ2-7, with D maybe TRBD2 (6 bases). The source of this sequence is a woman between 55 and 75 years old in good health. The sequencing input was blood. The CDR3 spells CASGGLGTYEQYF. CDR3 coding DNA: TGTGCCAGCGGGGGGTTGGGGACCTACGAGCAGTACTTC.